A single TCR beta chain is shown here with its context. The antigen remains unidentified. These data come from a study of T cells expressing NK-cell markers. Background on the study: HCMV seropositivity characterized most of the eight sequenced donors, and seronegativity one. Overall study findings and caveats: A range of about 1.0-8% of CD8+ T cells consisted of dominant NKG2C+ clonotypes in several donors. HCMV specificity of the expanded NKG2C+ T cell clones was not established.

TCR beta cDNA was generated via 5'RACE template switching incorporating UMIs. TCRdb re-called the 5' RACE reads, yielding one record per CDR3 amino acid sequence without DNA. This sample contains some 280,000 distinct CDR3 sequences. Germline CDR1 SQVTM, CDR2 ANQGSEA. The CDR3 contains 15 residues. This chain connects TRBV29-1 to TRBJ1-2; the TCRdb call, TRBD1, lacks DNA for checking. The sequenced sample was blood T cells: a sorted CD56 or NKG2C T cell subset, CD4+ or CD8+ T cells, or bulk PBMC T cells (not recorded which). This TCR derives from a man between 18 and 29 years old in good health. The CDR3 sequence: CSVRKGGTGFGGYTF.